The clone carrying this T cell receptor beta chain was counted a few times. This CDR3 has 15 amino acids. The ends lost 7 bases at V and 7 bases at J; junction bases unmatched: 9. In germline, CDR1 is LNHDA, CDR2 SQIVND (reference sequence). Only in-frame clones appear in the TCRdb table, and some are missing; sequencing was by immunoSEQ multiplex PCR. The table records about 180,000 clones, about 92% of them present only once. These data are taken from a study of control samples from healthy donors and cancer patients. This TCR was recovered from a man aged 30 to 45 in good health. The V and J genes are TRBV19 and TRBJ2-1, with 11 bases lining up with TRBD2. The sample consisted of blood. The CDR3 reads CASMKTSGTTNEQFF. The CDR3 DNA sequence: TGTGCCAGTATGAAGACTAGCGGGACTACTAATGAGCAGTTCTTC.